This T cell receptor beta chain was documented in a study of T-cell memory formation after mild COVID-19 (dated by TCRdb to the early 2020s). Looking at the study overall: Most TCR sequence clusters were specific to one of the two donors. T-cell clones expanding and contracting after mild COVID-19 in a couple of donors were tracked by longitudinal TCRalpha and TCRbeta repertoire sequencing. Two young, previously healthy adult volunteers, one female and one male, were included in the cohort. Overall study outcomes, separate from this receptor: From day 15 to 85, contracting clones showed balanced CD4/CD8 phenotypes, whereas a second wave of clones that expanded from day 15 to 37 leaned towards CD4+. SARS-CoV-2 specificity of the second-wave clones peaking on day 37 was not confirmed. Some responding clones were detected in pre-infection memory, which suggested that pre-existing cross-reactive memory T cells had joined the SARS-CoV-2 response. Contracting CD4+ clones appeared mostly in the CM and EM memory subsets, whereas CD8+ clones were enriched in EMRA. The study included only a couple of mild cases, and larger cohorts that include severe cases with pre-infection samples were judged to be necessary.

Ficoll-Paque density gradient centrifugation was used to isolate PBMCs. TCRdb lists the instrument as Illumina NovaSeq 6000. TCRalpha and TCRbeta cDNA libraries were built by 5'RACE with constant-segment primers, adding sample barcodes and unique molecular identifiers. RNA was extracted from every sample with Trizol reagent. Amplification of the libraries took two PCR steps, and the second step added a second sample barcode plus Illumina TruSeq adapters. The libraries were sequenced on an Illumina NovaSeq using 2 x 150 bp paired-end reads. Concerning the study's data processing: With migec v1.2.7, reads were demultiplexed and then collapsed into UMI-guided consensus sequences. With mixcr v2.1.11, UMI consensuses were aligned to TRA and TRB V and J templates and assembled into clonotypes. Expanded or contracted clonotypes were those called significant by both edgeR and NoisET, with noise models trained on biological replicates. For edgeR calls, a false discovery rate-adjusted p below 0.01 and a log2 fold-change threshold of 1 were applied. PCA with hierarchical clustering of max-normalized trajectories of the 1000 most abundant clonotypes was used as exploratory dynamics analysis. Each responding clone was given a CD4 or CD8 phenotype based on the CD4+ and CD8+ repertoires, which had been sequenced separately. In-frame beta chains were kept once TCRdb had trimmed the public reads at Q25 with fastp and called clones with MiXCR. When rows share a CDR3 protein, they turn into one entry using the most common DNA and genes. TCRdb's processing, not the authors', yielded these V and J calls. This sample holds more than 250,000 distinct CDR3 sequences; about 16% were observed only once. The ten largest clones represent roughly 25% of the sample.

Between the V and J ends, shortened by 4 bases and 10 bases respectively, the junction contains 13 bases. The CDR3 covers 11 residues, taking in both the cysteine and the phenylalanine. The entry retains the CDR3 DNA only, 33 bases that are in frame from base 1. From the germline V gene (reference sequence), CDR1 is GTSNPN and CDR2 is SVGIG. Comment on this clonotype: No antigen is known for it. No base quality values were provided; no much bigger clone lies one nucleotide off.

The sequence joins TRBV30 to TRBJ1-2; TRBD1 is a possible D gene, resting on 6 matching bases. Source material: PBMCs or a T cell subset sorted from them (not recorded which). The sequence derives from a man in his late teens or twenties who had mild COVID-19 (a few samples of this study predate the infection). The sample titles of this study are shuffled in the database, so cell type and time point are left out; the donor was told from shared clones. The DNA sequence follows: TGTGCCTGGAAGAGTCAGGGGACCTACACCTTC. Its product reads: CAWKSQGTYTF.